These 20 T cell receptor beta chains came from one sample sequenced in a study of a mutant IDH1 vaccine in newly diagnosed glioma (dated by TCRdb to about 2021). The library was produced with the immunoSEQ multiplex PCR assay. The clones in this table, taken by TCRdb from immuneACCESS, are in-frame only. Not every clone is retained; where verified, under half of the shortfall comes from an unresolved V gene, and the cause of the rest is unknown. The sample contains fewer than 70,000 clones, about 88% of them found a single time. The top ten clones comprise around 1.9% of the sample. The time point label here, explained by the study, means: week 11, during vaccination. Every vaccine dose consisted of 300 ug of a 20-mer mutant IDH1 peptide in Montanide, administered subcutaneously together with topical imiquimod. No antigen has been identified for these receptors. Specimen: PBMCs, collected from a glioma patient whose treatment included an IDH1 peptide vaccine. These TCRs come from a man aged 40-55 years with glioma.

This clone occurred once. The genes are TRBV19 and TRBJ1-3, with D maybe TRBD1 (6 bases). The CDR3 is 14 amino acids. Germline V gene sequence: CDR1 LNHDA, CDR2 SQIVND (reference sequence). V was shortened by 3 bases and J by 6 bases, with 12 bases between the two germline ends. In DNA form, the CDR3 reads TGTGCCAGTAGTATCTCCGGGGGCTTAAACACCATATATTTT. Its translation is CASSISGGLNTIYF.

This chain uses TRBV4-3 with TRBJ1-4; D is undetermined. The CDR3 is made up of 14 amino acids. Trimming took 0 bases from V and 7 from J, leaving 9 bases between them. In germline, CDR1 is LGHNA, CDR2 YSLEER. The CDR3 DNA follows: TGCGCCAGCAGCCAAGAAGGCAGTTTTGAAAAACTGTTTTTT. Translation gives CASSQEGSFEKLFF.

This rearrangement joins TRBV29-1 to TRBJ2-7; D is perhaps TRBD1 or TRBD2 (7 bases each). The CDR3 covers 14 residues. Trimming left V 3 bases short and J 3 bases short, with 15 bases between. Germline CDR1 and CDR2: SQVTM and ANQGSEA. CDR3 sequence (DNA): TGCAGCGTTGAGGCGTCAGGGGGGGGCTACGAGCAGTACTTC. Translation gives CSVEASGGGYEQYF.

The chain has TRBV7-2 and TRBJ2-1; 8 positions match TRBD1. The V gene's germline CDR1 is SGHTA and CDR2 FQGNSA. The ends lost 4 bases at V and 8 bases at J; junction bases unmatched: 7. The CDR3 spans 14 residues. Written as DNA, the CDR3 is TGTGCCAGCAGCTGGCGACAGGGGACGGATGAGCAGTTCTTC. This gives the protein CASSWRQGTDEQFF.

The rearrangement uses TRBV4-1 and TRBJ1-4, with D possibly being TRBD1 (5 bases). The CDR3 covers 17 residues. V lost 1 base and J 2 bases, leaving 14 bases between the germline ends. Germline V gene sequence: CDR1 MGHRA, CDR2 YSYEKL. Here the CDR3 DNA reads TGCGCCAGCAGCCAAGTAGGGAGGGGAAGGACTAATGAAAAACTGTTTTTT. Translating gives CASSQVGRGRTNEKLFF.

This clone was detected only a few times. The rearrangement uses TRBV2 and TRBJ2-5; possibly TRBD1 for D (6 bases). The CDR3 totals 14 residues. The V end lost 2 bases, the J end lost 3 bases, and 10 bases lay between the germline ends. Germline-derived CDR1 and CDR2 are SNHLY and FYNNEI. The CDR3 region has the DNA TGTGCCAGCAGTGAAATAGGGGGAAAAGAGACCCAGTACTTC. Protein: CASSEIGGKETQYF.

The chain recombines TRBV19 with TRBJ1-1, with D tentatively TRBD1 (6 bases). Trimming removed 1 base at V and 1 base at J, with 13 bases between. This CDR3 has 16 residues. CDR1 LNHDA and CDR2 SQIVND come from the germline V gene (reference sequence). The CDR3: CASSIGTGTPNTEAFF. CDR3 bases: TGTGCCAGTAGTATAGGCACCGGGACACCGAACACTGAAGCTTTCTTT. Full variable domain (missing parts from reference TRBV19 and TRBJ1-1): DGGITQSPKYLFRKEGQNVTLSCEQNLNHDAMYWYRQDPGQGLRLIYYSQIVNDFQKGDIAEGYSVSREKKESFPLTVTSAQKNPTAFYLCASSIGTGTPNTEAFFGQGTRLTVV.

This chain joins TRBV5-4 and TRBJ2-2, with 9 bases lining up with TRBD1. The CDR3 has 16 residues. CDR1 is SGHNT, CDR2 YYREEE, per germline (reference sequence). After removal of 3 bases from V and 1 base from J, the junction contained 4 bases not matched to a gene. The CDR3 region is CASSSGTGKNTGELFF. The CDR3 DNA sequence: TGTGCCAGCAGCTCTGGGACAGGGAAGAACACCGGGGAGCTGTTTTTT.

This chain links TRBV10-3 with TRBJ2-2, with D possibly TRBD2 on 5 matching bases. V lost 7 bases to trimming and J lost 7 bases, with 13 bases between them. The CDR3 sequence is 13 residues long. Germline lookup yields CDR1 ENHRY and CDR2 SYGVKD. CDR3 in amino acids: CAITGLDDGELFF. CDR3 bases: TGTGCCATCACCGGACTGGACGACGGGGAGCTGTTTTTT.

The V and J genes are TRBV19 and TRBJ1-5; D is undetermined. Trimming took 3 bases from V and 2 from J, leaving 11 bases between them. The germline gives CDR1 LNHDA, CDR2 SQIVND (reference sequence). This CDR3 has 15 amino acids. The DNA for the CDR3 is TGTGCCAGTAGTATGTTGTTATTCGGCAATCAGCCCCAGCATTTT. This sequence encodes CASSMLLFGNQPQHF.

In the case of this clone: Other nucleotide sequences in the sample specify the same CDR3. The rearrangement uses TRBV9 and TRBJ2-7; D gene uncertain. The CDR3 totals 14 residues. The ends were cut back, 4 bases at V and 0 bases at J, with 11 bases in the middle. Germline V CDR1 and CDR2: SGDLS, YYNGEE. CDR3 sequence (DNA): TGTGCCAGCAGCCCTCGTCTTTTCTCCTACGAGCAGTACTTC. It specifies CASSPRLFSYEQYF.

This clone is medium-sized by share. Different DNA sequences within this sample yield the same CDR3. The rearrangement links TRBV6-1 to TRBJ2-3, with 7 bases that match TRBD2. CDR3 length: 14 residues. The germline V gene encodes CDR1 MNHNS and CDR2 SASEGT. The ends lost 3 bases at V and 6 bases at J; junction bases unmatched: 6. CDR3 nucleotides: TGTGCCAGCAGTGATAGTGGGAGGGTGGATACGCAGTATTTT. Its translation: CASSDSGRVDTQYF.

V usage is TRBV2 and J usage is TRBJ2-3, with 7 bases matching TRBD2. There are 15 residues in the CDR3. The V gene end was trimmed by 4 bases and the J gene end by 0 bases; junction bases not matched to a gene: 4. CDR1 is SNHLY and CDR2 is FYNNEI in the germline V gene. CDR3 residues: CASSVDGRSTDTQYF. The CDR3 DNA is TGTGCCAGCAGTGTAGACGGGAGGAGCACAGATACGCAGTATTTT.

The chain couples TRBV11-3 to TRBJ2-7; no clear D. Deletions cut 4 bases from V and 6 bases from J, with 22 bases between. The length of the CDR3 is 16 residues. CDR1 and CDR2 (germline): SGHNT, YENEEA. CDR3 nucleotides: TGTGCCAGCAGCTCCAATAAAGGCGAAAGTTGGGGCGAGCAGTACTTC. It yields the protein CASSSNKGESWGEQYF.

The J gene is TRBJ1-3, the V gene TRBV5-4; D is undetermined. The V end was cut by 6 bases, the J end by 0 bases, with 16 bases between. CDR3 length: 16 amino acids. The V gene's germline CDR1 is SGHNT and CDR2 YYREEE (reference sequence). CDR3 DNA sequence: TGTGCCAGCACGCGGGGAGGACCTTCCTCTGGAAACACCATATATTTT. As protein: CASTRGGPSSGNTIYF.

This clone came up once. The V call is TRBV11-3, the J call TRBJ2-3; TRBD2 matches at 14 bases. V was pared by 4 bases and J by 1 base, with 4 bases of the junction left unmatched. The germline CDR1 and CDR2 sequences are SGHNT and YENEEA. The CDR3 extends over 17 amino acids. The CDR3 region has the DNA TGTGCCAGCAGCTCCAGACTAGCGGGAGGGGGCACAGATACGCAGTATTTT. Its protein product is CASSSRLAGGGTDTQYF. The whole variable domain, remainder taken from reference TRBV11-3 and TRBJ2-3, is EAGVVQSPRYKIIEKKQPVAFWCNPISGHNTLYWYLQNLGQGPELLIRYENEEAVDDSQLPKDRFSAERLKGVDSTLKIQPAELGDSAVYLCASSSRLAGGGTDTQYFGPGTRLTVL.

The sample holds a few counts of this clone. This rearrangement joins TRBV19 to TRBJ1-5; D is unresolved. The CDR3 consists of 13 residues. Germline-derived CDR1 and CDR2 are LNHDA and SQIVND (reference sequence). Trimming cost V 4 bases and J 0 bases, with 4 bases left between them. The CDR3 nucleotides are TGTGCCAGTAGTACGGATAGCAATCAGCCCCAGCATTTT. It encodes CASSTDSNQPQHF.

The chain couples TRBV7-9 to TRBJ2-3; unclear D gene. Trimming cost V 5 bases and J 3 bases, with 6 bases left between them. This CDR3 is 12 amino acids long. Germline V gene data show CDR1 as SEHNR and CDR2 as FQNEAQ (reference sequence). CDR3 protein: CASSHATDTQYF. CDR3 sequence (DNA): TGTGCCAGCAGCCATGCGACAGATACGCAGTATTTT.

The CDR3 here is CASSQLRLGGTEAFF. CDR3 nucleotide sequence: TGTGCCAGCAGCCAACTCCGGCTAGGCGGCACTGAAGCTTTCTTT. This chain uses TRBV7-2 with TRBJ1-1; no firm D call. The V and J ends lost 5 bases and 4 bases respectively, with 17 bases between them. CDR1 and CDR2 (germline): SGHTA, FQGNSA. This CDR3 contains 15 residues.

The rearrangement uses TRBV7-9 and TRBJ1-2; the D gene is possibly TRBD1 (6 bases). Germline CDR1 and CDR2: SEHNR and FQNEAQ (reference sequence). The CDR3 has 14 residues. Deletions cut 5 bases from V and 6 bases from J, with 16 bases between. The CDR3, as DNA: TGTGCCAGCAGCCCTACCGGGGCAGGGGATGGCTACACCTTC. The encoded protein is CASSPTGAGDGYTF.